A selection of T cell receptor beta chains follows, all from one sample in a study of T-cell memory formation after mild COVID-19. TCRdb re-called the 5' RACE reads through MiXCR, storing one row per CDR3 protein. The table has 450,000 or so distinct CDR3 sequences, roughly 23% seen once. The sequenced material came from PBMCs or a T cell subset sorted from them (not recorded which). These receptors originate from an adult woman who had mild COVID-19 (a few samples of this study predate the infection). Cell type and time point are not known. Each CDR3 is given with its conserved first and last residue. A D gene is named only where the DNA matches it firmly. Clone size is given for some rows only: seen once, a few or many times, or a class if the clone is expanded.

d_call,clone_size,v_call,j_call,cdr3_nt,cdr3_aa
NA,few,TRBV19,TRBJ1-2,TGTGCCGTACAGGGAAGTAAGGCTAACTATGGCTACACCTTC,CAVQGSKANYGYTF
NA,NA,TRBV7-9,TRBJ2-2,TGTGCCAGCAGCTCTAGGACTTGGAACACCGGGGAGCTGTTTTTT,CASSSRTWNTGELFF
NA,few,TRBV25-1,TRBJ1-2,TGTGCCAGCAGTGAAACAGGACTTGACAACTATGGCTACACCTTC,CASSETGLDNYGYTF
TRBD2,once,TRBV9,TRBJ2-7,TGTGCCAGCAGCGTAGATACTAGCGGAAGGATGCAGTACTTC,CASSVDTSGRMQYF
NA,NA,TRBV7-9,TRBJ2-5,TGTGCCAGCGGCCCACAGCAAGAGACCCAGTACTTC,CASGPQQETQYF
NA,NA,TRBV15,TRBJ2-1,TGTGCCACCAGCACCATTTACAATGAGCAGTTCTTC,CATSTIYNEQFF
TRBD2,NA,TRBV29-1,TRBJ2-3,TGCAGCGCGACCTCCACTAGCGCCCTGGCAGATACGCAGTATTTT,CSATSTSALADTQYF
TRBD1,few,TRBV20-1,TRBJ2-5,TGCAGAGCCCCGGGACAGGGGAGTTCGGAGACCCAGTACTTC,CRAPGQGSSETQYF
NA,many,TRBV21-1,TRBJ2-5,TGTGCCAGCAGCACCCCCGGGACAGGGACCTCTGAGACCCAGTACTTC,CASSTPGTGTSETQYF
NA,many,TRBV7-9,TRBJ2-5,TGTGCCAGCAGCTTAGGGGGAAGCCAAGAGACCCAGTACTTC,CASSLGGSQETQYF
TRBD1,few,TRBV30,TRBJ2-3,TGTGCCTGGGGTCGGGACAGAACCTCAACTAGCACAGATACGCAGTATTTT,CAWGRDRTSTSTDTQYF
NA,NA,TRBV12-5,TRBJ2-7,TGTGCTAGTGCCCAGACTCTATCCTACGAGCAGTACTTC,CASAQTLSYEQYF
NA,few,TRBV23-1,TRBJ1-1,TGCGCCAGCAGTCAATCACCCCTCAGACAGCCCGGGAACACTGAAGCTTTCTTT,CASSQSPLRQPGNTEAFF
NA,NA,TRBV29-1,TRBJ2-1,TGCAGCGTTGCTGGGGCGAATGAGCAGTTCTTC,CSVAGANEQFF
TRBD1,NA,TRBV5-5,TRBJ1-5,TGTGCCAGCAGCTCGACCGGGACAGGGGATCAGCCCCAGCATTTT,CASSSTGTGDQPQHF